This T cell receptor beta chain was identified during a study of OX40 agonist ivuxolimab in advanced cancers. A note on the overall study: Ivuxolimab, which targeted the costimulatory receptor OX40 (CD134), was an agonistic, fully human IgG2 monoclonal antibody. In the dose-escalation cohort, 70% to 90% of patients were male, and the mean age was 60 years with a range of roughly 20 to 85. Partial responses occurred in three dose-escalation patients, of whom one had hepatocellular carcinoma and two had cutaneous melanoma. Prior anti-PD-1, anti-PD-L1 or anti-CTLA-4 therapy was permitted, and less than 45% of dose-escalation patients had received checkpoint inhibitors. The paper reports the monotherapy dose-escalation portion (N = 52 patients) of the phase I ivuxolimab trial. Peripheral TCRbeta sequencing was intended to test whether TCR sequence diversity was altered and clonal T-cell expansion was caused by ivuxolimab. Of the approximately 50 dose-escalation patients, hepatocellular carcinoma was present in about 20, melanoma in roughly 15, renal cell carcinoma in 9 and head and neck cancer in 9. Intravenous ivuxolimab was administered to patients every 2 weeks at six dose levels: 0.01, 0.1, 0.3, 1.5, 3 and 10 mg/kg. Overall study outcomes, separate from this receptor: Low levels of normalized T-cell clonal expansion were also seen in some patients who did not respond. At doses from 0.1 to 3.0 mg/kg, clonal expansion was seen in both CD4+ and CD8+ blood T cells between baseline and week 6. The antigen specificity of the peripheral T cells that underwent clonal expansion was not determined. In the 0.1-3.0 mg/kg groups, partial responders had among the lowest normalized peripheral clonal expansion, particularly in CD8+ T cells. After ivuxolimab, CD8+ T cells had more expanded clones than CD4+ T cells on average.

Patients with a history of autoimmune disease or receiving systemic immunosuppression were excluded from the trial. Peripheral blood for TCR sequencing was collected from all dose cohorts at baseline, on cycle 4 day 1, and on cycle 7 day 1. Samples came from an open-label, multicenter, first-in-human phase I dose-escalation trial of ivuxolimab. Adults with locally advanced or metastatic melanoma, renal cell carcinoma, hepatocellular carcinoma or head and neck squamous cell carcinoma were enrolled in the trial. Before TCR sequencing, CD4+ T cells and CD8+ T cells from peripheral blood were sorted into separate populations. For sequencing of the TCRbeta CDR3 region, genomic DNA was extracted from the sorted cells. The immunoSEQ Assay was used for sequencing of TCRbeta CDR3 regions. As stored in TCRdb, this immuneACCESS dataset retains in-frame rearrangements with V and J assigned. A fraction of the clones does not appear; measured against another copy, unresolved V genes explain less than half of the discrepancy, and the remainder lacks a known reason. The sample has about 44,000 clones on record, 91% of them singletons. About 30% of the sample is in the top ten clones.

Remarks on this clone: Its antigen specificity is not known. It has no much larger one-base neighbor in the sample; base qualities were not kept.

The CDR3 has 14 amino acids, counting the end cysteine and phenylalanine. The kept DNA is CDR3 alone, 42 bases in frame from the first base. At the junction V is shortened by 5 bases and J by 3 bases, with 13 bases in between. Looking up the germline V gene yields CDR1 SGHAT and CDR2 FQNNGV. Recombination linked TRBV11-2 to TRBJ1-2, with the D gene not confidently named. Material: CD4+ or CD8+ T cells sorted from blood, obtained in a trial of the OX40 agonist ivuxolimab. The clonotype comes from an adult with an advanced solid tumor such as melanoma, head and neck, liver or kidney cancer. The CDR3 protein: CASSPLGQDYGYTF. In nucleotides, the sequence is TGTGCCAGCAGCCCCCTTGGGCAGGACTATGGCTACACCTTC.